These 29 T cell receptor beta chains share one sample of origin, sequenced in a study of T cells after yellow fever vaccination. TCRdb re-called the 5' RACE reads through MiXCR, storing one row per CDR3 protein. The sample lists tens of thousands of distinct CDR3 sequences; roughly 6% were seen once. The sequenced sample was CD4+ T cells sorted from PBMCs, obtained less than 16 days after the first yellow fever vaccination. The receptor set was obtained from a man aged 18 to 30 who received the YFV17D yellow fever vaccine.

This clonotype showed up many times. DNA of the CDR3: TGTGCCAGCAGCTTGGGGACGTCGCAAGAGACCCAGTACTTC. This sequence encodes CASSLGTSQETQYF. The chain is built from TRBV7-9 and TRBJ2-5; either TRBD1 or TRBD2 may supply D (5 bases each). Germline lookup yields CDR1 SEHNR and CDR2 FQNEAQ (reference sequence). The CDR3 length is 14 residues. V was clipped by 3 bases and J by 2 bases, with 10 bases between them.

This clonotype was counted only a few times. V and J are TRBV5-1 and TRBJ2-7; TRBD2 matches at 10 bases. This CDR3 region has 15 residues. V was pared by 4 bases and J by 4 bases, with 8 bases of the junction left unmatched. Per the germline V gene, CDR1 is SGHRS and CDR2 is YFSETQ. The CDR3 DNA sequence: TGCGCCAGCAGCACCGAAGCGGGGGGGCTTTACGAGCAGTACTTC. It specifies CASSTEAGGLYEQYF.

Of note for this clonotype: Given a much more abundant clone one base away, this may be a read error. This chain joins TRBV3-1 and TRBJ2-3; D not resolved. CDR1 and CDR2 (germline): LGHDT, YNNKEL (reference sequence). The CDR3 length is 15 residues. CDR3 region: CTSSQARGETDTQYF. The CDR3, as DNA: TGTACCAGCAGCCAAGCAAGAGGTGAAACAGATACGCAGTATTTT.

In its sample, this clonotype was seen many times. This chain connects TRBV20-1 to TRBJ2-7, with D unresolved. Germline V CDR1 and CDR2: DFQATT, SNEGSKA (reference sequence). The CDR3 is 14 amino acids. For the CDR3, the DNA is TGCAGCGCTACCCCGAACGCACTCAACTACGAGCAGTACGTC. This sequence encodes CSATPNALNYEQYV.

The sample holds many counts of this clonotype. The chain joins TRBV12-3 or TRBV12-4 to TRBJ1-2, with TRBD1 identical over 7 bases. V lost 5 bases, J lost 8 bases, and 14 bases stayed unmatched. This CDR3 spans 15 amino acids. CDR3 nucleotide sequence: TGTGCCAGCAGTAACAATCAACAGGGGATGGGAGGCTACACCTTC. This sequence encodes CASSNNQQGMGGYTF.

Many counts were recorded for this clonotype. V is TRBV20-1 and J is TRBJ1-5; TRBD1 might be the D (6 bases). There are 12 residues in the CDR3. Trimming stripped 8 bases from V and 7 bases from J, with 15 bases between. Germline V gives CDR1 DFQATT, CDR2 SNEGSKA (reference sequence). The CDR3 region is CSIGGAGQPQHF. The CDR3 region has the DNA TGCAGTATAGGGGGGGCCGGGCAGCCCCAGCATTTT.

This clonotype was detected ten times or more. This chain connects TRBV6-1 to TRBJ2-7; 9 positions match TRBD1. CDR1 and CDR2 from the germline V gene are MNHNS and SASEGT. This CDR3 has 14 residues. The ends lost 1 base at V and 6 bases at J; junction bases unmatched: 4. CDR3 nucleotide sequence: TGTGCCAGCAGTGAAGACAGGGGGCTGGGCGAGCAGTACGTC. This sequence encodes CASSEDRGLGEQYV.

Only a few counts were recorded for this clonotype. The chain has TRBV7-9 and TRBJ2-5; unclear D gene. The CDR3 extends over 14 amino acids. V gave up 1 base and J gave up 2 bases, with 8 bases separating them. Germline CDR1 is SEHNR and CDR2 is FQNEAQ (reference sequence). CDR3 sequence (DNA): TGTGCCAGCAGCTTAGGATCTGCACAAGAGACCCAGTACTTC. Translation: CASSLGSAQETQYF. Complete variable domain (other parts from reference TRBV7-9 and TRBJ2-5): DTGVSQNPRHKITKRGQNVTFRCDPISEHNRLYWYRQTLGQGPEFLTYFQNEAQLEKSRLLSDRFSAERPKGSFSTLEIQRTEQGDSAMYLCASSLGSAQETQYFGPGTRLLVL.

This clonotype occurred many times. The chain couples TRBV7-2 to TRBJ1-3; D ambiguous. Germline values: CDR1 SGHTA, CDR2 FQGNSA. V was trimmed by 3 bases and J by 2 bases, leaving 11 bases between them. CDR3 length: 15 amino acids. CDR3 sequence: CASSFQFGAGNTIYF. The CDR3 coding sequence is TGTGCCAGCAGCTTCCAGTTTGGGGCTGGAAACACCATATATTTT.

Ten or more counts support this clonotype. The chain recombines TRBV29-1 with TRBJ2-6, with no clear D. The V end lost 0 bases, the J end lost 2 bases, and 5 bases lay between the germline ends. CDR3 length equals 14 residues. Per germline, CDR1 SQVTM and CDR2 ANQGSEA. The CDR3 spells CSVEEVPGANVLTF. The CDR3 coding sequence is TGCAGCGTTGAAGAAGTCCCTGGGGCCAACGTCCTGACTTTC.

This clonotype was detected ten times or more. The rearrangement links TRBV12-3 or TRBV12-4 to TRBJ1-6; 7 nucleotides line up with TRBD1. This CDR3 region has 17 residues. With 4 bases clipped from V and 8 bases from J, the junction kept 14 bases outside the gene matches. The CDR3 here is CASSSRTGLSWDSPLHF. CDR3 in DNA: TGTGCCAGCAGTTCCAGGACAGGTTTAAGCTGGGATTCACCCCTCCACTTT.

This clonotype has a handful of counts. This chain joins TRBV20-1 and TRBJ1-6; D remains ambiguous. The germline CDR1 and CDR2 sequences are DFQATT and SNEGSKA (reference sequence). The CDR3 runs 14 residues. V was cut by 4 bases and J by 0 bases, with 7 bases left in between. The CDR3 region has the DNA TGCAGTGCTATACAGAGCTCCTATAATTCACCCCTCCACTTT. Protein product: CSAIQSSYNSPLHF.

This clonotype has at least ten counts. V gene TRBV20-1 combines with J gene TRBJ1-6, with 7 positions matching TRBD1. Germline V gene data show CDR1 as DFQATT and CDR2 as SNEGSKA (reference sequence). V shed 7 bases and J 5 bases; nucleotides not matched to a gene: 5. The CDR3 runs to 13 residues. The CDR3 sequence: CSEQGPNNSPLHF. The DNA for the CDR3 is TGCAGTGAACAGGGGCCGAATAATTCACCCCTCCACTTT.

In its sample, this clonotype was seen many times. This sequence joins TRBV9 and TRBJ1-4; D not certain. The CDR3 sequence is 16 residues long. V was shortened by 2 bases and J by 4 bases, with 15 bases between the two germline ends. Germline V gene sequence: CDR1 SGDLS, CDR2 YYNGEE. Written as DNA, the CDR3 is TGTGCCAGCAGCGTTTTCGACGGGCGGAATAATGAAAAACTGTTTTTT. Encoded protein: CASSVFDGRNNEKLFF.

The chain is built from TRBV20-1 and TRBJ2-3; D not resolved. Germline V lookup: CDR1 DFQATT, CDR2 SNEGSKA (reference sequence). With 0 bases removed from V and 2 bases from J, the gap between germline ends came to 12 bases. The CDR3 extends over 15 amino acids. CDR3 sequence: CSARDAVGNTDTQYF. The CDR3 nucleotides read TGCAGTGCTAGAGACGCCGTGGGAAACACAGATACGCAGTATTTT.

This chain uses TRBV14 with TRBJ1-2, with a weak D call TRBD1 (5 bases). Germline loops: CDR1 SGHDN, CDR2 FVKESK. The length of the CDR3 is 16 residues. Trimming left V 4 bases short and J 7 bases short, with 22 bases between. The CDR3 nucleotides read TGTGCCAGCAGCCCGGTCTCTGGGGCGGGGATCGGTGGCTACACCTTC. Protein sequence: CASSPVSGAGIGGYTF.

Many counts were recorded for this clonotype. The chain couples TRBV7-3 to TRBJ2-1; D call uncertain. V lost 4 bases and J lost 10, with 11 bases in between. CDR1 SGHTA and CDR2 FQGTGA come from the germline V gene. This CDR3 comprises 12 residues. The CDR3 here is CASSSSRLEQFF. CDR3 DNA: TGTGCCAGCAGCTCGTCAAGACTGGAGCAGTTCTTC.

Regarding this clonotype: A read error may be the cause here, since a much bigger clone is one base away. The rearrangement uses TRBV15 and TRBJ2-7; no clear D. Germline assignment: CDR1 LNHNV and CDR2 YYDKDF (reference sequence). Trimming shortened V by 7 bases and J by 0 bases, and 7 bases separated the two germline ends. The CDR3 consists of 12 residues. CDR3 nucleotide sequence: TGTGCCACCATCCCCCCCTCCTACGAGCAGTACTTC. Encoded protein: CATIPPSYEQYF.

Points on this clonotype: A much bigger clone sits one base away, suggesting this may be a read error. The chain links TRBV5-1 to TRBJ2-5, with D perhaps matching TRBD1 (5 bases). Between the trimmed V and J ends, which lost 3 bases and 5 bases, there was a span of 17 bases. The length of the CDR3 is 15 residues. Germline CDR1 SGHRS, CDR2 YFSETQ. The CDR3 loop reads CASSYSGSGRETQYF. In DNA, the CDR3 is TGCGCCAGCAGCTACTCCGGGTCAGGGCGGGAGACCCAGTACTTC.

This clonotype occurred a few times. The J gene is TRBJ2-3, the V gene TRBV5-1; D may correspond to TRBD1 or TRBD2 (5 bases each). CDR1 is SGHRS and CDR2 is YFSETQ in the germline V gene. The CDR3 has 14 amino acids. V was shortened by 4 bases and J by 0 bases, with 9 bases between the two germline ends. CDR3 nucleotides: TGCGCCAGCAGCCCGGGACCGAGCACAGATACGCAGTATTTT. Its protein product is CASSPGPSTDTQYF.

This clonotype was detected ten times or more. The chain links TRBV4-1 to TRBJ2-3; TRBD1 or TRBD2 may be the D gene (5 bases each). CDR1 and CDR2 from the germline V gene are MGHRA and YSYEKL. This CDR3 comprises 14 residues. V shed 0 bases and J shed 11 bases, with 15 bases lying between them. The CDR3 DNA follows: TGCGCCAGCAGCCAAGAAACTGGGACCCGAGGGCAGTATTTT. Translating it yields CASSQETGTRGQYF.

This clonotype came up many times. V is TRBV6-5 and J is TRBJ2-7; D perhaps matches TRBD2 (6 bases). V was shortened by 8 bases and J by 4 bases, with 9 bases between the two germline ends. The CDR3 is 11 residues long. Germline CDR1 is MNHEY and CDR2 is SVGAGI. CDR3 sequence: CASGGTYEQYV. In DNA, the CDR3 is TGTGCCAGCGGGGGGACTTACGAGCAGTACGTC.

Ten or more counts support this clonotype. The chain carries TRBV12-3 or TRBV12-4 and TRBJ1-2, with TRBD1 identical over 9 bases. V lost 6 bases and J lost 4; bases outside the gene matches: 9. This CDR3 is built from 15 residues. The DNA for the CDR3 is TGTGCCAGCAGCCGGAGACAGGGGGGAAGCTATGGCTACACCTTC. It codes for CASSRRQGGSYGYTF.

This clonotype appeared many times. The CDR3 DNA reads TGTGCCAGCAGTTCAGGGAGAGATTCACCCCTCCACTTT. As protein: CASSSGRDSPLHF. V gene TRBV27 combines with J gene TRBJ1-6; perhaps TRBD1 as D (5 bases). Per the germline V gene, CDR1 is MNHEY and CDR2 is SMNVEV (reference sequence). CDR3 length equals 13 residues. V lost 4 bases, J lost 8 bases, and 9 bases lay in between.

This clonotype came up many times. V usage is TRBV6-2 or TRBV6-3 and J usage is TRBJ2-1; the D gene could be TRBD1 or TRBD2 (5 bases each). This CDR3 comprises 13 residues. From germline, CDR1 is MNHEY and CDR2 SVGEGT. V lost 8 bases and J 3 bases, leaving 11 bases between the germline ends. The CDR3 sequence: CASVRDGYNEQFF. The CDR3 bases are TGTGCCAGCGTTAGGGACGGCTACAATGAGCAGTTCTTC.

Note on this clonotype: A much more abundant neighbour one base away suggests this may be a read error. The chain couples TRBV12-3 or TRBV12-4 to TRBJ2-1, with 7 bases identical to TRBD2. This CDR3 spans 13 amino acids. Here the CDR3 reads CASGLTGGNEQFF. The CDR3 region has the DNA TGTGCCAGCGGTTTAACCGGGGGGAATGAGCAGTTCTTC.

This clonotype appeared many times. The J gene is TRBJ1-2, the V gene TRBV29-1; 7 bases match TRBD1. J was trimmed by 0 bases and V by 7 bases; bases with no gene match: 8. The CDR3 has 14 residues. Germline V CDR1 and CDR2: SQVTM, ANQGSEA. CDR3 sequence (DNA): TGCAGCGCCCAGGGACAGCCCTCTAACTATGGCTACACCTTC. Encoded protein: CSAQGQPSNYGYTF.

This clonotype was observed many times. The V gene is TRBV7-8, the J gene TRBJ2-2, with D possibly matching TRBD2 (6 bases). V was pared by 7 bases and J by 4 bases, with 19 bases between. The CDR3 sequence is 16 residues long. Germline CDR1 SGHVS, CDR2 FQNEAQ. The CDR3 region is CASTQGGAGGTGELFF. CDR3 in DNA: TGTGCCAGCACCCAAGGTGGGGCCGGGGGCACCGGGGAGCTGTTTTTT.

There are many counts of this clonotype. The chain recombines TRBV7-9 with TRBJ1-2; 7 bases align to TRBD1. CDR3 length: 13 residues. Germline V gives CDR1 SEHNR, CDR2 FQNEAQ (reference sequence). V dropped 4 bases and J dropped 6; count of bases not matched to a gene: 5. The CDR3 DNA reads as TGTGCCAGCAGCTCCAGGGGGAAGGATGGCTACACCTTC. As protein: CASSSRGKDGYTF.